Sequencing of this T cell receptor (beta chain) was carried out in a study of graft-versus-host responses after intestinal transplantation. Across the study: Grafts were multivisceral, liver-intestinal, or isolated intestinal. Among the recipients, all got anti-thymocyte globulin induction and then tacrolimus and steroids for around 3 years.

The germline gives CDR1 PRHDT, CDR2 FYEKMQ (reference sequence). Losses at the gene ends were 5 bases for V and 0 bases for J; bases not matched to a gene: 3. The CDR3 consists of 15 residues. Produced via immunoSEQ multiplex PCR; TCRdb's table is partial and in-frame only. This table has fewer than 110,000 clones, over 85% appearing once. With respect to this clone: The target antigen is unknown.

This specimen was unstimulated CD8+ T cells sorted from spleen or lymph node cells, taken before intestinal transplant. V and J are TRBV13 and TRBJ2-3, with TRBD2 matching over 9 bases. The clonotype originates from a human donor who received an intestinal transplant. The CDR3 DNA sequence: TGTGCCAGCAGCCCTAGCGGGGAGAGCACAGATACGCAGTATTTT. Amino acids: CASSPSGESTDTQYF.